The T cell receptor (beta chain) under discussion was sequenced for a study of Tregs in tolerant kidney transplant recipients. Study information: Sorting used antibodies to exclude donor cells. Overall study findings and caveats: Biological reproducibility was not directly addressed in this study. Activated donor B cell expansion appeared to reveal the most relevant donor-specific TCRbeta repertoire. The small number of patients limits these findings pending further validation.

This clone showed up just a few times. The antigen remains unidentified. Germline values: CDR1 MNHEY, CDR2 SVGAGI. The CDR3 length is 12 residues. Trimming stripped 5 bases from V and 6 bases from J, with 10 bases between. Assay: immunoSEQ multiplex PCR; the TCRdb copy retains only in-frame clones and omits some. This sample yields roughly 16,000 clones, of which around 60% are seen a single time; roughly 3.2% belongs to the top ten. The J gene is TRBJ1-2, the V gene TRBV6-5; tentative D call: TRBD1 (5 bases). The sample taken for sequencing was Tregs from blood cultured with allogeneic cells. The clonotype originates from a human donor in good health. For the CDR3, the DNA is TGTGCCAGCAGTCGAGGGGTTGATGGCTACACCTTC. Its protein product is CASSRGVDGYTF.